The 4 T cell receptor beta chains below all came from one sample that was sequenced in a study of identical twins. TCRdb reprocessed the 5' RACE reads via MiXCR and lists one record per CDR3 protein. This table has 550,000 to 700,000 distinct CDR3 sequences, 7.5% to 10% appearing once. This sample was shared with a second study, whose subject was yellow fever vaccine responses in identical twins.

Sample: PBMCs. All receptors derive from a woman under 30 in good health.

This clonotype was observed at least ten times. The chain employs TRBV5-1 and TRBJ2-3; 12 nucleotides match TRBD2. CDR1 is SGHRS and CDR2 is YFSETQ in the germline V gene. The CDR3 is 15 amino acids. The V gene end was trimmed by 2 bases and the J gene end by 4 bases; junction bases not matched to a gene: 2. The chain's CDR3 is CASSFLAGGSDTQYF. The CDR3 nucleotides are TGCGCCAGCAGCTTTCTAGCGGGAGGGTCAGATACGCAGTATTTT.

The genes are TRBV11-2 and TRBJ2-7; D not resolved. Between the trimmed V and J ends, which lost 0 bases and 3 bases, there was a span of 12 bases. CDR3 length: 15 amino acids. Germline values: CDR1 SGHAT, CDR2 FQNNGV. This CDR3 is CASSLEAGRHYEQYF. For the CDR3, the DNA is TGTGCCAGCAGCTTAGAGGCTGGCAGACACTACGAGCAGTACTTC.

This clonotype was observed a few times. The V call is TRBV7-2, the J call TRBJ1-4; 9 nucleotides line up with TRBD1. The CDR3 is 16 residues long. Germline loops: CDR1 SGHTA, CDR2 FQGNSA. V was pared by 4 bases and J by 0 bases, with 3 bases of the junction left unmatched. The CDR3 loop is CASSSGQGTTNEKLFF. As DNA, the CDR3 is TGTGCCAGCAGCTCGGGACAGGGCACAACTAATGAAAAACTGTTTTTT.

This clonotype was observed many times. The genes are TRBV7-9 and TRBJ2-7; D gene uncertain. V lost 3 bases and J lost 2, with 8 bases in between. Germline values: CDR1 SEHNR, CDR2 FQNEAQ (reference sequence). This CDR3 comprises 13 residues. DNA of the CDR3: TGTGCCAGCAGCTTCCAACAAGCCTACGAGCAGTACTTC. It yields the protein CASSFQQAYEQYF.